Sequencing of this T cell receptor beta chain was carried out in a study of blood T cell repertoires in COVID-19. The CDR3 runs 16 residues. V trimming: 6 bases; J trimming: 6 bases; junction bases outside the gene matches: 10. Germline values: CDR1 LGHDT, CDR2 YNNKEL (reference sequence). Original handling: Quantification of nucleated cells was approximated via reference gene primer amplification. Measured with immunoSEQ multiplex PCR; TCRdb has only the in-frame clones, and not every one. Clonal size and the V and J genes are those of that table, whereas D and trimming came from the DNA. The repertoire holds about 240,000 clones, approximately 83% seen once, with around 3% in the top ten. Adults between about 18 and 89 years of age took part from approximately 24 US areas.

The sequenced material came from PBMCs or T cells enriched from blood (not recorded which). The chain couples TRBV3-1 (or the pseudogene TRBV3-2) to TRBJ2-3; 12 bases are shared with TRBD2. The TCR comes from a woman between 40 and 55 years old with acute COVID-19. The CDR3 protein is CASRMTSGRGGDTQYF. CDR3 coding DNA: TGTGCCAGCAGGATGACTAGCGGGAGAGGGGGGGATACGCAGTATTTT.